This T cell receptor beta chain is from a study of T cell changes during pregnancy in multiple sclerosis. The CDR3 has 14 residues. The germline gives CDR1 MNHEY, CDR2 SVGAGI. The V segment lost 6 bases and the J segment 9 bases; nucleotides outside the gene matches: 6. Clones were read by immunoSEQ multiplex PCR, and TCRdb kept only the in-frame ones, dropping some. Of 20,000 to 25,000 clones listed, roughly 90% are singletons. This clonotype originated in a female donor in good health, enrolled as a control in a pregnancy study. This chain uses TRBV6-5 with TRBJ2-1, with 12 positions matching TRBD1. The sample in question was CD4+ T cells from peripheral blood mononuclear cells, obtained in the first trimester of pregnancy. The CDR3: CASSSGTGGSEQFF. DNA of the CDR3: TGTGCCAGCAGCTCCGGGACAGGGGGCTCTGAGCAGTTCTTC.